This entry lists 27 T cell receptor beta chains sequenced from one sample in a study of cytomegalovirus exposure and HLA in healthy donors. PCR used 60 Vbeta primers and 13 Jbeta primers. Repertoires were generated with immunoSEQ multiplex PCR, while TCRdb's copy carries only in-frame clones and drops some. The sample yields 150,000 to 200,000 clones, around 65% seen once. Sequencing input: PBMCs. The receptor source for this set is a woman aged 40 to 50 in good health and CMV-seropositive.

The rearrangement joins TRBV4-3 to TRBJ1-2, with 7 positions matching TRBD1. From germline, CDR1 is LGHNA and CDR2 YSLEER. The CDR3 runs 16 residues. Trimming cost V 3 bases and J 2 bases; bases outside gene matches: 9. The CDR3: CASSQGRQGGNYGYTF. In DNA form, the CDR3 reads TGCGCCAGCAGCCAGGGCCGACAGGGCGGGAACTATGGCTACACCTTC.

The V gene is TRBV27, the J gene TRBJ1-1; possible D gene TRBD1, 6 bases. Germline V CDR1 and CDR2: MNHEY, SMNVEV (reference sequence). The CDR3 is 14 amino acids. The ends were cut back, 3 bases at V and 7 bases at J, with 15 bases in the middle. The CDR3 DNA reads as TGTGCCAGCAGTTTCACCAGGGGTCCCGGTGAAGCTTTCTTT. It yields the protein CASSFTRGPGEAFF.

The chain combines TRBV2 with TRBJ1-2, with 10 bases matching TRBD1. Trimming cost V 6 bases and J 12 bases; bases outside gene matches: 7. The germline CDR1 and CDR2 sequences are SNHLY and FYNNEI. CDR3 length equals 12 residues. This CDR3 reads CASRVDRGGNTF. CDR3 DNA sequence: TGTGCCAGCAGAGTGGACAGGGGGGGGAACACCTTC.

The rearrangement links TRBV6-1 to TRBJ2-5, with a weak D call TRBD2 (7 bases). Deletions cut 11 bases from V and 7 bases from J, with 14 bases between. Germline V gene sequence: CDR1 MNHNS, CDR2 SASEGT. This CDR3 has 11 amino acids. CDR3 protein: CAGGGSGTQYF. The CDR3 nucleotides are TGTGCCGGGGGCGGGAGCGGGACCCAGTACTTC.

CDR3 DNA: TGTGCCAGCAGTTTAGCGGGAGGGGCGTTGCGCGCAGATACGCAGTATTTT. It yields the protein CASSLAGGALRADTQYF. The rearrangement links TRBV28 to TRBJ2-3, with TRBD2 identical over 9 bases. This CDR3 is 17 amino acids long. V was pared by 2 bases and J by 4 bases, with 10 bases of the junction left unmatched. Germline-derived CDR1 and CDR2 are MDHEN and SYDVKM. Full variable domain (missing parts from reference TRBV28 and TRBJ2-3): DVKVTQSSRYLVKRTGEKVFLECVQDMDHENMFWYRQDPGLGLRLIYFSYDVKMKEKGDIPEGYSVSREKKERFSLILESASTNQTSMYLCASSLAGGALRADTQYFGPGTRLTVL.

This clone was found a few times. The J gene is TRBJ1-2, the V gene TRBV27; 10 nucleotides line up with TRBD1. The CDR3 runs to 14 residues. CDR1 is MNHEY, CDR2 SMNVEV, per germline (reference sequence). J lost 9 bases, V lost 5 bases, and 9 bases had no gene match. CDR3 sequence: CASSERQGARSYTF. The CDR3 DNA reads as TGTGCCAGCAGTGAGCGACAGGGGGCGCGTAGCTACACCTTC.

In its sample, this clone was seen a few times. The chain links TRBV4-3 to TRBJ1-1; D remains unclear. Trimming stripped 5 bases from V and 10 bases from J, with 11 bases between. CDR3 length: 11 amino acids. The V gene's germline CDR1 is LGHNA and CDR2 YSLEER. In nucleotides, the CDR3 is TGCGCCAGCAGCTCCGGGTGTGGAGCTTTCTTT. It specifies CASSSGCGAFF.

This clone came up a few times. This rearrangement joins TRBV9 to TRBJ1-5; 11 nucleotides match TRBD1. Per germline, CDR1 SGDLS and CDR2 YYNGEE. J gave up 1 base and V 0 bases, and 3 bases lay outside the gene matches. The CDR3 has 17 amino acids. The CDR3 nucleotides are TGTGCCAGCAGCGTAGCTCGGGACAGGGGGAGCAATCAGCCCCAGCATTTT. Translating gives CASSVARDRGSNQPQHF.

The chain is built from TRBV9 and TRBJ1-6; 8 bases are shared with TRBD1. The germline gives CDR1 SGDLS, CDR2 YYNGEE. There are 13 residues in the CDR3. V dropped 4 bases and J dropped 11; count of bases not matched to a gene: 5. CDR3 protein: CASSRLQGAPLHF. In DNA, the CDR3 is TGTGCCAGCAGCAGACTACAGGGGGCACCCCTCCACTTT.

The chain uses TRBV5-1 and TRBJ2-7; perhaps TRBD2 as D (5 bases). Germline V gene sequence: CDR1 SGHRS, CDR2 YFSETQ. The CDR3 sequence is 16 residues long. Between the trimmed V and J ends, which lost 4 bases and 0 bases, there was a span of 17 bases. CDR3 region: CASSRTLAGDSYEQYF. In DNA form, the CDR3 reads TGCGCCAGCAGCCGTACCCTAGCCGGTGACTCCTACGAGCAGTACTTC.

This rearrangement joins TRBV6-5 to TRBJ2-7; the D gene is possibly TRBD2 (5 bases). V lost 4 bases and J 1 base, leaving 11 bases between the germline ends. CDR1 MNHEY and CDR2 SVGAGI come from the germline V gene. The CDR3 sequence is 14 residues long. The CDR3 sequence is CASSSTLVSYEQYF. The DNA for the CDR3 is TGTGCCAGCAGTTCCACACTAGTTTCCTACGAGCAGTACTTC.

Written as DNA, the CDR3 is TGTGCCAGTAGTATATCGCTAAAGCCCTACAATGAGCAGTTCTTC. Encoded protein: CASSISLKPYNEQFF. This chain connects TRBV19 to TRBJ2-1, with D unclear. The germline V gene has CDR1 LNHDA and CDR2 SQIVND (reference sequence). This CDR3 has 15 amino acids. Trimming cost V 2 bases and J 2 bases, with 10 bases left between them.

The CDR3 spells CASSTPTGFGYTF. The CDR3 DNA follows: TGTGCCAGCTCAACCCCGACAGGGTTTGGCTACACCTTC. The chain uses TRBV18 and TRBJ1-2, with TRBD1 identical over 7 bases. CDR1 and CDR2 (germline): KGHSH, LQKENI. The length of the CDR3 is 13 residues. The V gene end was trimmed by 5 bases and the J gene end by 7 bases; junction bases not matched to a gene: 7.

V and J are TRBV9 and TRBJ1-1; perhaps TRBD1 as D (5 bases). The V end lost 0 bases, the J end lost 8 bases, and 11 bases lay between the germline ends. CDR3 length: 13 amino acids. CDR1 is SGDLS, CDR2 YYNGEE, per germline. For the CDR3, the DNA is TGTGCCAGCAGCGTAGCTCCCTCAGGGGAAGCTTTCTTT. Its translation is CASSVAPSGEAFF.

A note on this clone: Compared with germline, one end of the junction differs, possibly owing to a read error. V usage is TRBV4-3 and J usage is TRBJ2-3; 13 bases fit TRBD2. Germline V gene lookup returns CDR1 LGHNA and CDR2 YSLEER. This CDR3 contains 18 residues. DNA for the CDR3: TGCGCCGGCAGCCAAAACGCCGGGACTAGCGGGGGCACAGATACGCAGTATTTT. Its translation is CAGSQNAGTSGGTDTQYF.

This sequence joins TRBV21-1 and TRBJ2-7; the table's D call, TRBD2, has no DNA check behind it. TRBV21-1 is assigned pseudogene status. CDR3 length: 16 amino acids. The CDR3 sequence is CASSKGASGSSYEQYF. The DNA for the CDR3 is TGTGCCAGCAGCAAAGGAGCTAGCGGGAGCTCCTACGAGCAGTACTTC.

The chain is built from TRBV7-9 and TRBJ2-7, with D possibly TRBD2 on 5 matching bases. V lost 5 bases and J lost 3, with 11 bases in between. This CDR3 is 13 amino acids long. Germline V gene lookup returns CDR1 SEHNR and CDR2 FQNEAQ (reference sequence). The CDR3 coding sequence is TGTGCCAGCAGCCCAGAGGGTCGCTACGAGCAGTACTTC. The encoded protein is CASSPEGRYEQYF.

There are a few counts of this clone. This chain uses TRBV19 with TRBJ2-3; 14 nucleotides align to TRBD2. The ends lost 8 bases at V and 5 bases at J; junction bases unmatched: 6. CDR3 length: 15 amino acids. In germline, CDR1 is LNHDA, CDR2 SQIVND (reference sequence). The DNA of the CDR3 is TGTGCCAGTCGGACTAGCGGGAGGCATGGAGATACGCAGTATTTT. Its translation is CASRTSGRHGDTQYF. The full variable domain, with the rest looked up from reference TRBV19 and TRBJ2-3, is DGGITQSPKYLFRKEGQNVTLSCEQNLNHDAMYWYRQDPGQGLRLIYYSQIVNDFQKGDIAEGYSVSREKKESFPLTVTSAQKNPTAFYLCASRTSGRHGDTQYFGPGTRLTVL.

The chain combines TRBV5-1 with TRBJ2-7; TRBD1 matches 8 bases. Germline V lookup: CDR1 SGHRS, CDR2 YFSETQ. V shed 0 bases and J 3 bases; nucleotides not matched to a gene: 5. The CDR3 has 15 residues. CDR3 coding DNA: TGCGCCAGCAGCTTGGACCCGGGACAGGTCTACGAGCAGTACTTC. The encoded protein is CASSLDPGQVYEQYF.

The chain recombines TRBV4-3 with TRBJ2-7; possibly TRBD2 for D (5 bases). In germline, CDR1 is LGHNA, CDR2 YSLEER. The germline V and J ends were trimmed by 3 bases and 10 bases, with 13 bases remaining between them. There are 12 residues in the CDR3. The DNA of the CDR3 is TGCGCCAGCAGCCACGAGGGCACTAGACAGTACTTC. Protein product: CASSHEGTRQYF.

CDR3 protein: CASRPRGSSYEQYF. CDR3 coding DNA: TGTGCCAGCAGACCCAGGGGGAGCTCCTACGAGCAGTACTTC. The V and J genes are TRBV28 and TRBJ2-7; 7 bases map to TRBD1. Germline assignment: CDR1 MDHEN and CDR2 SYDVKM. The CDR3 has 14 amino acids. J was trimmed by 0 bases and V by 6 bases; bases with no gene match: 5.

This chain joins TRBV5-1 and TRBJ2-3; 8 nucleotides align to TRBD1. CDR3 length equals 13 residues. From germline, CDR1 is SGHRS and CDR2 YFSETQ. The trim removed 6 bases at V and 4 bases at J, leaving 4 bases unmatched. This CDR3 reads CASTEQGADTQYF. DNA for the CDR3: TGCGCCAGCACGGAACAGGGGGCAGATACGCAGTATTTT.

The chain recombines TRBV7-2 with TRBJ2-5; 7 bases map to TRBD2. There are 15 residues in the CDR3. V lost 6 bases to trimming and J lost 5 bases; unmatched junction nucleotides: 12. Germline lookup yields CDR1 SGHTA and CDR2 FQGNSA. The DNA of the CDR3 is TGTGCCAGCAGTCTAACCGTGGGGGGGTGGGAGACCCAGTACTTC. Translation gives CASSLTVGGWETQYF.

V is TRBV5-1 and J is TRBJ2-7; TRBD2 agrees at 7 bases. The CDR3 spans 15 residues. With 6 bases clipped from V and 3 bases from J, the junction kept 12 bases outside the gene matches. Germline V gives CDR1 SGHRS, CDR2 YFSETQ. CDR3 region: CASTTLEGGGYEQYF. The CDR3 DNA reads TGCGCCAGCACAACCCTCGAAGGCGGGGGCTACGAGCAGTACTTC.

This chain links TRBV19 with TRBJ1-4; 8 positions agree with TRBD1. J lost 8 bases, V lost 3 bases, and 8 bases had no gene match. This CDR3 is 15 amino acids long. Per the germline V gene, CDR1 is LNHDA and CDR2 is SQIVND (reference sequence). CDR3 in DNA: TGTGCCAGTAGTATTTGGACAGGGAGAATGGAAAAACTGTTTTTT. Its protein product is CASSIWTGRMEKLFF. Together with reference TRBV19 and TRBJ1-4, the CDR3 gives the full variable domain: DGGITQSPKYLFRKEGQNVTLSCEQNLNHDAMYWYRQDPGQGLRLIYYSQIVNDFQKGDIAEGYSVSREKKESFPLTVTSAQKNPTAFYLCASSIWTGRMEKLFFGSGTQLSVL.

The rearrangement uses TRBV6-5 and TRBJ1-6; 8 bases match TRBD1. V was clipped by 3 bases and J by 3 bases; unmatched bases: 4. CDR3 length: 16 residues. Germline assignment: CDR1 MNHEY and CDR2 SVGAGI. Here the CDR3 reads CASSYVTGGYNSPLHF. The CDR3 DNA reads as TGTGCCAGCAGTTATGTTACAGGGGGCTATAATTCACCCCTCCACTTT.

This clone was counted only a few times. The CDR3 DNA reads TGTGCCAGCAGTTACGTTAGCGGGGGGGATTACAATGAGCAGTTCTTC. Protein product: CASSYVSGGDYNEQFF. The J gene is TRBJ2-1, the V gene TRBV6-5, with 11 bases that match TRBD2. The CDR3 is 16 residues long. V lost 2 bases, J lost 4 bases, and 4 bases stayed unmatched. Germline CDR1 reads MNHEY; CDR2 reads SVGAGI.